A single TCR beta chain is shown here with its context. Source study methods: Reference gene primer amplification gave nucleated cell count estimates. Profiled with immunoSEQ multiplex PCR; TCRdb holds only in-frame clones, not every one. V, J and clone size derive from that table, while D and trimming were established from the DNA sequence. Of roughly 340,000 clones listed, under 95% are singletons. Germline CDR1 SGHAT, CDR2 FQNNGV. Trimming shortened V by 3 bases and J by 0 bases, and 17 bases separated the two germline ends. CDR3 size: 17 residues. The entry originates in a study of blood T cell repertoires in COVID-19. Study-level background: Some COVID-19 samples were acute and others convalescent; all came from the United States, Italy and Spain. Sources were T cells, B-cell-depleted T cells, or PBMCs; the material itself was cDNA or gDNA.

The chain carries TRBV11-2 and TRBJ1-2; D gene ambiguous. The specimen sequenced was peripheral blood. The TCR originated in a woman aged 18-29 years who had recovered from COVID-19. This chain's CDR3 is CASSFVSMKGANYGYTF. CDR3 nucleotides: TGTGCCAGCAGCTTCGTTTCTATGAAGGGAGCTAACTATGGCTACACCTTC.